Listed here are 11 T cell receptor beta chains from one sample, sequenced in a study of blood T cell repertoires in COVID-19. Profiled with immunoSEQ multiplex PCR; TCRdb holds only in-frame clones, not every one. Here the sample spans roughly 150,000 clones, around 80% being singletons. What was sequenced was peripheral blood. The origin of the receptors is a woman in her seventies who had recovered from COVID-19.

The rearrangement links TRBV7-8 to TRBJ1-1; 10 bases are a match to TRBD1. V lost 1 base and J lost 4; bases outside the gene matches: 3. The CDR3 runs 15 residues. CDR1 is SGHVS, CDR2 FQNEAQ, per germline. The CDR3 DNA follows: TGTGCCAGCAGCTTAGGACGGACAGGGGGCACTGAAGCTTTCTTT. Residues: CASSLGRTGGTEAFF.

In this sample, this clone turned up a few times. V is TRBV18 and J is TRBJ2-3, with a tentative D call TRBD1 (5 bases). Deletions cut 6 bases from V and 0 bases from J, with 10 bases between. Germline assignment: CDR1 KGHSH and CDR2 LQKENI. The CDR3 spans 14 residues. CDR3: CASSPTASTDTQYF. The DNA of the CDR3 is TGTGCCAGCTCCCCGACAGCCAGCACAGATACGCAGTATTTT. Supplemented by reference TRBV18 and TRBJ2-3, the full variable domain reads NAGVMQNPRHLVRRRGQEARLRCSPMKGHSHVYWYRQLPEEGLKFMVYLQKENIIDESGMPKERFSAEFPKEGPSILRIQQVVRGDSAAYFCASSPTASTDTQYFGPGTRLTVL.

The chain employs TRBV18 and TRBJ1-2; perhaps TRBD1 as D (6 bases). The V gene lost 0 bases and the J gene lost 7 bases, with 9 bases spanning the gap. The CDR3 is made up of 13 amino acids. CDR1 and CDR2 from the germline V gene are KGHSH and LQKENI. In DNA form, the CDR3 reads TGTGCCAGCTCACCACCGGGCAGGGGTGGCTACACCTTC. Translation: CASSPPGRGGYTF. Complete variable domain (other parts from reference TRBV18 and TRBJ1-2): NAGVMQNPRHLVRRRGQEARLRCSPMKGHSHVYWYRQLPEEGLKFMVYLQKENIIDESGMPKERFSAEFPKEGPSILRIQQVVRGDSAAYFCASSPPGRGGYTFGSGTRLTVV.

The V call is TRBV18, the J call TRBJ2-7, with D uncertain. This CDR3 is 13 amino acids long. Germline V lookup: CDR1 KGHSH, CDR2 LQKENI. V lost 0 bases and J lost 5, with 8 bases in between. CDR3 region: CASSPPTDDEQYF. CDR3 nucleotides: TGTGCCAGCTCACCACCTACTGATGACGAGCAGTACTTC.

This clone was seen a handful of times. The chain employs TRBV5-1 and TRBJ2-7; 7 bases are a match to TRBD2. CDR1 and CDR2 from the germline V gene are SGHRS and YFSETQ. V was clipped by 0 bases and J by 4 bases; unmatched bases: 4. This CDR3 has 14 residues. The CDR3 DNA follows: TGCGCCAGCAGCTTGGGGGCTAGCGGTTACGAGCAGTACTTC. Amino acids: CASSLGASGYEQYF.

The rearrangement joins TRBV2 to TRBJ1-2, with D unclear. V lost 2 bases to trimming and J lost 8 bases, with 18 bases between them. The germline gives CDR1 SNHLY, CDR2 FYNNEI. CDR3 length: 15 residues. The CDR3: CASSELAQARGGYTF. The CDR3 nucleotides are TGTGCCAGCAGTGAACTTGCTCAGGCCCGAGGGGGCTACACCTTC.

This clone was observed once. CDR3 in amino acids: CASSPLGPQGFF. In DNA form, the CDR3 reads TGTGCCAGCAGCCCCCTTGGCCCCCAGGGGTTCTTC. This rearrangement joins TRBV11-2 to TRBJ2-1, with D maybe TRBD1 (5 bases). The CDR3 is made up of 12 amino acids. The germline gives CDR1 SGHAT, CDR2 FQNNGV. The germline V and J ends were trimmed by 5 bases and 15 bases, with 17 bases remaining between them.

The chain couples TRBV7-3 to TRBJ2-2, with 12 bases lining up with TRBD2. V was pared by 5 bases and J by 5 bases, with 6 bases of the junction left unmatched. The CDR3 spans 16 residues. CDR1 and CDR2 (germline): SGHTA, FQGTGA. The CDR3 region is CASSLAGGPGTGELFF. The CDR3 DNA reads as TGTGCCAGCAGCCTAGCGGGAGGGCCGGGGACCGGGGAGCTGTTTTTT.

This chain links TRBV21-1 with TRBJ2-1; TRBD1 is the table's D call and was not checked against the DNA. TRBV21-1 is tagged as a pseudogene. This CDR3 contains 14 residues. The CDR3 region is CASSNSAGNNEQFF. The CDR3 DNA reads TGTGCCAGCAGCAACTCGGCAGGGAACAATGAGCAGTTCTTC.

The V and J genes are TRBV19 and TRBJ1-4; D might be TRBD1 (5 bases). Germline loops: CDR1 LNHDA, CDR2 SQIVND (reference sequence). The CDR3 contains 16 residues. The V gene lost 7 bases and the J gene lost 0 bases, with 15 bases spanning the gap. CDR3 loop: CASNDRSLATNEKLFF. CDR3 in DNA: TGTGCCAGTAACGACAGAAGCCTTGCAACTAATGAAAAACTGTTTTTT.

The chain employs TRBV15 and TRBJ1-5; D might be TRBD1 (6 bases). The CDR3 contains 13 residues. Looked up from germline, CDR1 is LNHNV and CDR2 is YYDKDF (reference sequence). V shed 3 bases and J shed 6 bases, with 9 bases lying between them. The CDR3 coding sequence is TGTGCCACCAGCAGCCAGGGGTCTCAGCCCCAGCATTTT. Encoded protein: CATSSQGSQPQHF.